This T cell receptor (beta chain) was documented in a study of cytomegalovirus exposure and HLA in healthy donors (dated by TCRdb to 2016 to 2017). At the level of the whole study: According to a later analysis, one platform produced both the roughly 130 validation repertoires and the 620 or so repertoires of the first cohort. The study was designed to test whether signatures of past pathogen exposure could be identified by cataloging public T cell receptors. Besides the first cohort of roughly 640 subjects, a separate validation cohort made up of roughly 120 different subjects was used. High-throughput TCR immunosequencing, statistical association of individual TCRs with disease status, and machine learning were combined to predict cytomegalovirus infection status. Broader findings and caveats from the paper: The authors suggested that the approach could potentially be extended to other disease states and immunological phenotypes. A later analysis had no HLA typing for the validation cohort, so co-occurrence there was scored across all 120 or so repertoires. Three of the identified cytomegalovirus-associated TCR beta chains were confirmed in vitro to be specific for cytomegalovirus antigens. In a later analysis, TCRs clustered in the first cohort were found to also tend to co-occur in the 120 or so validation repertoires, with approximately 93% of cluster scores above 0. Cytomegalovirus status was reported to be diagnosed by the classifier with high specificity and sensitivity in both the original and validation cohorts. In the study, 150 to 200 TCR beta chains were listed as associated with cytomegalovirus. Most TCR sequences were observed very rarely across donors, whereas some public TCRs were present in many individuals.

Separate from the approximately 690-subject first cohort, the validation cohort of more than 90 subjects was the group to which the donors belonged. Inclusive of the bounding cysteine and phenylalanine, the CDR3 is 15 residues long. The kept DNA is CDR3 alone, 45 bases in frame from the first base. V is pruned by 6 bases and J by 7 bases, leaving 12 bases of the junction without a gene match. From a lookup of the germline V gene, CDR1 and CDR2 are MDHEN and SYDVKM. As concerns this clone: The specificity of this receptor is unknown. No base-level quality is on record; no much larger clone is a single base apart.

Preparation of the library involved the immunoSEQ multiplex PCR assay. Per the original workflow: A statistical classification framework was developed to diagnose cytomegalovirus status using the catalog of TCR beta chain sequences. TCRdb provides this immuneACCESS table in a form limited to in-frame rearrangements. Some clones are lacking; in checked studies, under half of them reflect an unresolved V gene, and why the rest are absent is not known. The V and J calls and clone size are taken from that table; D and trimming were inferred from the DNA. This sample has 200,000 or so clones in its table, and 84% of those were observed once. Under 7.5% of the sample comes from the top ten.

Source material: PBMCs. The chain links TRBV28 with TRBJ2-1, with 7 middle bases fitting TRBD1. The source of this sequence is a man in his late teens or twenties in good health and CMV-seropositive. The CDR3 is CASSPGQVFENEQFF. The DNA sequence follows: TGTGCCAGCAGCCCCGGACAGGTATTCGAGAATGAGCAGTTCTTC.